Presented here are 18 T cell receptor beta chains from one specimen sequenced in a study of cytomegalovirus exposure and HLA in healthy donors. The PCR ran on 60 Vbeta and 13 Jbeta primers. Only in-frame clones appear in the TCRdb table, and some are missing; sequencing was by immunoSEQ multiplex PCR. The sample shows roughly 150,000 clones, approximately 80% of them seen only once. Sequencing was done on a sample of PBMCs. The origin of the receptors is a woman aged 40 to 50 in good health and CMV-seropositive.

This rearrangement joins TRBV4-1 to TRBJ2-5, with D perhaps matching TRBD2 (7 bases). This CDR3 region has 15 residues. V was shortened by 0 bases and J by 5 bases, with 13 bases between the two germline ends. The germline V gene encodes CDR1 MGHRA and CDR2 YSYEKL. The CDR3 reads CASSQEAGAGETQYF. DNA for the CDR3: TGCGCCAGCAGCCAAGAGGCGGGGGCGGGTGAGACCCAGTACTTC.

This clone has just one count. The chain is built from TRBV2 and TRBJ2-4; 11 bases are a match to TRBD2. The CDR3 runs 15 residues. Unmatched junction bases numbered 8, after V lost 6 bases and J lost 7 bases. Germline loops: CDR1 SNHLY, CDR2 FYNNEI. The CDR3 sequence is CASRVAGGKGNIQYF. DNA for the CDR3: TGTGCCAGCAGAGTAGCGGGAGGGAAAGGTAACATTCAGTACTTC.

CDR3 sequence: CASSITGTGLEQYF. The CDR3, as DNA: TGTGCCAGCAGCATAACCGGGACAGGGCTGGAGCAGTACTTC. The gene calls are TRBV27 and TRBJ2-7, with 9 bases matching TRBD1. The trim removed 6 bases at V and 7 bases at J, leaving 10 bases unmatched. The CDR3 is made up of 14 amino acids. CDR1 and CDR2 from the germline V gene are MNHEY and SMNVEV (reference sequence).

This chain connects TRBV7-8 to TRBJ2-7; possibly TRBD2 for D (6 bases). Germline CDR1 is SGHVS and CDR2 is FQNEAQ. V lost 7 bases and J 6 bases, leaving 16 bases between the germline ends. The CDR3 sequence is 13 residues long. CDR3 protein: CASTTYGGGEQYF. In DNA form, the CDR3 reads TGTGCCAGCACCACTTATGGGGGAGGCGAGCAGTACTTC.

This chain links TRBV28 with TRBJ2-5; D unresolved. CDR1 is MDHEN, CDR2 SYDVKM, per germline. With 5 bases removed from V and 6 bases from J, the gap between germline ends came to 16 bases. This CDR3 has 14 residues. The CDR3 bases are TGTGCCAGCAGTCCTCCTGCGAGTTTAAAGACCCAGTACTTC. It translates to CASSPPASLKTQYF.

The chain is built from TRBV6-4 and TRBJ1-3, with unresolved D. The germline gives CDR1 MRHNA, CDR2 SNTAGT. The length of the CDR3 is 14 residues. V shed 3 bases and J shed 2 bases, with 8 bases lying between them. The CDR3 spells CASSEGPAGNTIYF. CDR3 coding DNA: TGTGCCAGCAGTGAGGGCCCGGCTGGAAACACCATATATTTT.

The J gene is TRBJ2-5, the V gene TRBV2; D remains unclear. The V end lost 8 bases, the J end lost 2 bases, and 6 bases lay between the germline ends. CDR3 length: 11 amino acids. Per germline, CDR1 SNHLY and CDR2 FYNNEI. CDR3: CASSGQETQYF. CDR3 nucleotides: TGTGCCAGCTCAGGACAAGAGACCCAGTACTTC.

This clone was seen a few times. V is TRBV9 and J is TRBJ2-1, with a weak D call TRBD1 (6 bases). The CDR3 has 12 residues. Germline V CDR1 and CDR2: SGDLS, YYNGEE. The V end was cut by 3 bases, the J end by 10 bases, with 11 bases between. This CDR3 is CASSADSDEQFF. The CDR3 DNA reads as TGTGCCAGCAGCGCGGACAGCGACGAGCAGTTCTTC. The full variable domain, with the rest looked up from reference TRBV9 and TRBJ2-1, is DSGVTQTPKHLITATGQRVTLRCSPRSGDLSVYWYQQSLDQGLQFLIQYYNGEERAKGNILERFSAQQFPDLHSELNLSSLELGDSALYFCASSADSDEQFFGPGTRLTVL.

The V and J genes are TRBV2 and TRBJ2-1; maybe TRBD1 (6 bases). With 3 bases removed from V and 7 bases from J, the gap between germline ends came to 13 bases. This CDR3 contains 14 residues. From germline, CDR1 is SNHLY and CDR2 FYNNEI. The CDR3 DNA follows: TGTGCCAGCAGTGAGGGACAAGGGTGGAATGAGCAGTTCTTC. Protein product: CASSEGQGWNEQFF.

J is TRBJ2-1 and V is TRBV4-2; TRBD1 matches 8 bases. The CDR3 totals 17 residues. After removal of 2 bases from V and 1 base from J, the junction contained 7 bases not matched to a gene. Germline-derived CDR1 and CDR2 are LGHNA and YNFKEQ. CDR3 nucleotide sequence: TGTGCCAGCAGCCAAAGACAGGGGTTGAGGTCCTACAATGAGCAGTTCTTC. It yields the protein CASSQRQGLRSYNEQFF.

A note on this clone: This sample also contains other DNA sequences that code for the same CDR3. The chain employs TRBV18 and TRBJ1-1, with 7 bases matching TRBD1. The germline gives CDR1 KGHSH, CDR2 LQKENI. The CDR3 runs 14 residues. The V gene end was trimmed by 2 bases and the J gene end by 1 base; junction bases not matched to a gene: 1. This chain's CDR3 is CASSPTGANTEAFF. The CDR3 DNA sequence: TGTGCCAGCTCACCAACAGGGGCGAACACTGAAGCTTTCTTT.

Of note for this clone: The same CDR3 arises from other DNA sequences in this sample as well. The V call is TRBV29-1, the J call TRBJ2-7; tentative D call: TRBD1 (6 bases). V gave up 3 bases and J gave up 0 bases, with 6 bases separating them. Germline CDR1 SQVTM, CDR2 ANQGSEA. The CDR3 has 12 amino acids. Written as DNA, the CDR3 is TGCAGCGTTGAGGACAGCTCCTACGAGCAGTACTTC. It translates to CSVEDSSYEQYF.

The chain joins TRBV9 to TRBJ1-2; maybe TRBD1 (6 bases). Trimming took 3 bases from V and 3 from J, leaving 15 bases between them. Germline V lookup: CDR1 SGDLS, CDR2 YYNGEE. The CDR3 covers 15 residues. CDR3 nucleotides: TGTGCCAGCAGCGCCCAATCGACAGGATACTATGGCTACACCTTC. It encodes CASSAQSTGYYGYTF.

The chain joins TRBV2 to TRBJ2-2; no clear D. The V end lost 3 bases, the J end lost 0 bases, and 5 bases lay between the germline ends. The CDR3 sequence is 14 residues long. The germline CDR1 and CDR2 sequences are SNHLY and FYNNEI. CDR3 loop: CASSDGANTGELFF. The CDR3 region has the DNA TGTGCCAGCAGTGACGGAGCGAACACCGGGGAGCTGTTTTTT.

The rearrangement joins TRBV5-1 to TRBJ2-3; D gene uncertain. Germline V CDR1 and CDR2: SGHRS, YFSETQ. With 5 bases removed from V and 4 bases from J, the gap between germline ends came to 17 bases. The CDR3 is 15 residues long. The CDR3 sequence is CASRLTVINADTQYF. The CDR3 bases are TGCGCCAGCAGACTCACAGTAATTAACGCAGATACGCAGTATTTT.

The chain has TRBV5-1 and TRBJ2-3; D gene uncertain. Trimming took 7 bases from V and 5 from J, leaving 8 bases between them. The CDR3 runs 11 residues. Germline V gene data show CDR1 as SGHRS and CDR2 as YFSETQ. This CDR3 is CASRRGDTQYF. CDR3 sequence (DNA): TGCGCCAGCCGCCGAGGAGATACGCAGTATTTT.

The CDR3 bases are TGTGCCAGCAGCTCACCGGGACAGGGGCCCCACACTGAAGCTTTCTTT. Translated: CASSSPGQGPHTEAFF. V usage is TRBV7-9 and J usage is TRBJ1-1, with 10 bases fitting TRBD1. The V and J ends lost 4 bases and 3 bases, in that order; junction bases with no gene match: 8. The CDR3 contains 16 residues. Germline CDR1 is SEHNR and CDR2 is FQNEAQ (reference sequence).

The chain links TRBV18 to TRBJ1-4, with D maybe TRBD1 (6 bases). The CDR3 covers 15 residues. V gave up 0 bases and J gave up 8 bases, with 13 bases separating them. Germline assignment: CDR1 KGHSH and CDR2 LQKENI. The CDR3 spells CASSPPGHGGEKLFF. In DNA form, the CDR3 reads TGTGCCAGCTCACCACCGGGACATGGTGGAGAAAAACTGTTTTTT.